Below are 10 T cell receptor beta chains sequenced from a single sample in a study of OX40 agonist ivuxolimab in advanced cancers. Using immunoSEQ multiplex PCR, the repertoire was profiled, and TCRdb retains in-frame clones only, with some absent. The profile shows 90,000 to 100,000 clones, 88% of them singletons. The source was CD4+ or CD8+ T cells sorted from blood, collected in a trial of the OX40 agonist ivuxolimab. Receptors were obtained from an adult with an advanced solid tumor such as melanoma, head and neck, liver or kidney cancer.

The J gene is TRBJ2-3, the V gene TRBV5-1; D is unresolved. The CDR3 runs 15 residues. The V end was cut by 1 base, the J end by 6 bases, with 15 bases between. Germline V gives CDR1 SGHRS, CDR2 YFSETQ. CDR3 DNA: TGCGCCAGCAGCTTGAGTTTCCAGCCCGCGGATACGCAGTATTTT. Amino acids: CASSLSFQPADTQYF.

The rearrangement joins TRBV7-3 to TRBJ2-3, with 10 bases aligning to TRBD2. The V segment lost 9 bases and the J segment 2 bases; nucleotides outside the gene matches: 2. The CDR3 extends over 13 amino acids. CDR1 and CDR2 from the germline V gene are SGHTA and FQGTGA. The CDR3 protein is CARGLANTDTQYF. The CDR3 nucleotides are TGTGCCAGGGGACTAGCGAACACAGATACGCAGTATTTT.

J is TRBJ2-5 and V is TRBV18, with D possibly matching TRBD2 (5 bases). Germline assignment: CDR1 KGHSH and CDR2 LQKENI. This CDR3 is 14 amino acids long. The germline V and J ends were trimmed by 2 bases and 2 bases, with 9 bases remaining between them. The CDR3 spells CASSPGSFQETQYF. CDR3 DNA: TGTGCCAGCTCACCAGGGAGTTTTCAAGAGACCCAGTACTTC.

The chain is built from TRBV29-1 and TRBJ2-1; D may be TRBD2 (5 bases). Trimming cost V 3 bases and J 7 bases, with 13 bases left between them. Germline V lookup: CDR1 SQVTM, CDR2 ANQGSEA. The CDR3 extends over 13 amino acids. The CDR3 is CSVDLPRGNEQFF. The CDR3 DNA follows: TGCAGCGTTGACCTTCCACGCGGGAATGAGCAGTTCTTC.

J is TRBJ2-2 and V is TRBV4-1, with TRBD2 identical over 11 bases. The CDR3 sequence is 16 residues long. V trimming: 3 bases; J trimming: 1 base; junction bases outside the gene matches: 1. Germline lookup yields CDR1 MGHRA and CDR2 YSYEKL. CDR3 nucleotides: TGCGCCAGCAGCCATGGACTAGCGGGGAACACCGGGGAGCTGTTTTTT. Its protein product is CASSHGLAGNTGELFF.

In its sample, this clone was seen a few times. V and J are TRBV7-8 and TRBJ1-1; TRBD1 matches at 8 bases. This CDR3 is built from 15 residues. Trimming cost V 7 bases and J 5 bases; bases outside gene matches: 12. Germline V lookup: CDR1 SGHVS, CDR2 FQNEAQ. CDR3 sequence: CASKSPQGARTEAFF. DNA of the CDR3: TGTGCCAGCAAATCCCCGCAGGGGGCGCGGACTGAAGCTTTCTTT.

The chain is built from TRBV18 and TRBJ2-7, with TRBD2 identical over 7 bases. With V trimmed by 3 bases and J by 3 bases, 5 bases remained unmatched. Germline assignment: CDR1 KGHSH and CDR2 LQKENI. This CDR3 region has 14 residues. The CDR3 coding sequence is TGTGCCAGCTCACCGAGGGAGGGCCACTACGAGCAGTACGTC. It translates to CASSPREGHYEQYV.

This chain links TRBV5-8 with TRBJ1-3; D remains unclear. The CDR3 length is 17 residues. CDR1 is SGHTS and CDR2 is YDEGEE in the germline V gene. Deletions cut 0 bases from V and 1 base from J, with 14 bases between. CDR3 protein: CASSLGGGRSSGNTIYF. In nucleotides, the CDR3 is TGTGCCAGCAGCTTGGGGGGAGGACGGAGTTCTGGAAACACCATATATTTT. The full variable domain, completed using reference TRBV5-8 and TRBJ1-3, is EAGVTQSPTHLIKTRGQQATLRCSPISGHTSVYWYQQALGLGLQFLLWYDEGEERNRGNFPPRFSGRQFPNYSSELNVNALELEDSALYLCASSLGGGRSSGNTIYFGEGSWLTVV.

This chain connects TRBV7-8 to TRBJ2-1; TRBD2 matches 10 bases. CDR3 length: 17 residues. J gave up 7 bases and V 2 bases, and 11 bases lay outside the gene matches. Germline CDR1 reads SGHVS; CDR2 reads FQNEAQ. Here the CDR3 DNA reads TGTGCCAGCAGCTTAAGGCCTGCGGTAGCGGGAGGAAATGAGCAGTTCTTC. Translation: CASSLRPAVAGGNEQFF.

The V call is TRBV30, the J call TRBJ1-3, with 7 bases identical to TRBD1. V trimming: 2 bases; J trimming: 5 bases; junction bases outside the gene matches: 3. This CDR3 has 13 residues. Germline V gene sequence: CDR1 GTSNPN, CDR2 SVGIG (reference sequence). The CDR3 sequence: CAWSQGGRNTIYF. In DNA form, the CDR3 reads TGTGCCTGGAGTCAGGGGGGGCGAAACACCATATATTTT.